The next 9 T cell receptor beta chains were all read from a single sample in a study of human T cells and chemical hapten exposure. A single record per CDR3 protein comes from TCRdb applying MiXCR to the RACE reads. The sample has some 110,000 distinct CDR3 sequences, 11% seen once. The time point was: patch test 3, about 24 weeks after DPC sensitization. The treatment is: therapeutic diphenylcyclopropenone sensitization with weekly scalp DPC. This material consisted of whole blood, taken in connection with sensitization to the hapten diphenylcyclopropenone (DPC). The origin of the receptors is a woman in her forties or fifties with alopecia areata. Some clones in this sample may be carry-over from other donors' samples.

The chain carries TRBV29-1 and TRBJ2-5; D might be TRBD1 (6 bases). Germline values: CDR1 SQVTM, CDR2 ANQGSEA. This CDR3 is 14 amino acids long. Trimming took 0 bases from V and 7 from J, leaving 15 bases between them. CDR3 sequence reads: CSVEDRWGLMTQYF. CDR3 nucleotides: TGCAGCGTTGAAGATCGTTGGGGGCTCATGACCCAGTACTTC. Together with reference TRBV29-1 and TRBJ2-5, the CDR3 gives the full variable domain: SAVISQKPSRDICQRGTSLTIQCQVDSQVTMMFWYRQQPGQSLTLIATANQGSEATYESGFVIDKFPISRPNLTFSTLTVSNMSPEDSSIYLCSVEDRWGLMTQYFGPGTRLLVL.

V usage is TRBV20-1 and J usage is TRBJ2-5; 7 bases match TRBD1. In germline, CDR1 is DFQATT, CDR2 SNEGSKA (reference sequence). V dropped 8 bases and J dropped 1; count of bases not matched to a gene: 7. The length of the CDR3 is 13 residues. The CDR3, as DNA: TGCAGTAGCTCCGGGACAGCCCAAGAGACCCAGTACTTC. Translation gives CSSSGTAQETQYF.

The table lists this clonotype with many counts. The chain has TRBV20-1 and TRBJ1-1; unclear D gene. The CDR3 sequence is 11 residues long. Trimming took 6 bases from V and 4 from J, leaving 9 bases between them. CDR1 DFQATT and CDR2 SNEGSKA come from the germline V gene (reference sequence). In DNA form, the CDR3 reads TGCAGTGCCCGTTTAGTCACTGAAGCTTTCTTT. Protein product: CSARLVTEAFF.

This clonotype was detected a few times. The V gene is TRBV27, the J gene TRBJ2-3, with D perhaps matching TRBD2 (6 bases). V was cut by 10 bases and J by 6 bases, with 11 bases left in between. The CDR3 covers 11 residues. Germline V CDR1 and CDR2: MNHEY, SMNVEV (reference sequence). The CDR3 region is CAIRAGDTQYF. CDR3 bases: TGTGCCATCAGGGCGGGGGATACGCAGTATTTT.

The table lists this clonotype with a few counts. Here the CDR3 DNA reads TGTGCCAGCAGCATCCGACAGGGAACTAGCACAGATACGCAGTATTTT. This sequence encodes CASSIRQGTSTDTQYF. This chain uses TRBV9 with TRBJ2-3; TRBD1 matches 7 bases. Germline trimming cut 4 bases from V and 0 bases from J; bases unmatched to any gene: 8. Germline V CDR1 and CDR2: SGDLS, YYNGEE. This CDR3 contains 16 residues.

The genes are TRBV12-3 or TRBV12-4 and TRBJ1-1; D is perhaps TRBD1 (5 bases). The CDR3 spans 14 residues. V was shortened by 7 bases and J by 4 bases, with 16 bases between the two germline ends. The chain's CDR3 is CASTNGWGTTEAFF. The CDR3 bases are TGTGCCAGCACCAACGGTTGGGGCACCACTGAAGCTTTCTTT.

The sample holds a few counts of this clonotype. This rearrangement joins TRBV10-3 to TRBJ2-5; perhaps TRBD1 as D (5 bases). Trimming stripped 6 bases from V and 2 bases from J, with 19 bases between. Looked up from germline, CDR1 is ENHRY and CDR2 is SYGVKD. The length of the CDR3 is 16 residues. In DNA, the CDR3 is TGTGCCATCAGGCCCGAGACAGCCGTTTTACAAGAGACCCAGTACTTC. Protein sequence: CAIRPETAVLQETQYF.

The chain carries TRBV9 and TRBJ2-3, with D possibly being TRBD1 (6 bases). V dropped 4 bases and J dropped 6 bases, with 12 bases sitting between them. The CDR3 covers 13 residues. Per germline, CDR1 SGDLS and CDR2 YYNGEE. The DNA for the CDR3 is TGTGCCAGCAGCCAGGGGATGGGCGATACGCAGTATTTT. Translation gives CASSQGMGDTQYF. The full variable domain, rest sourced from reference TRBV9 and TRBJ2-3, is DSGVTQTPKHLITATGQRVTLRCSPRSGDLSVYWYQQSLDQGLQFLIQYYNGEERAKGNILERFSAQQFPDLHSELNLSSLELGDSALYFCASSQGMGDTQYFGPGTRLTVL.

This clonotype was recorded many times. This rearrangement joins TRBV21-1 to TRBJ2-6; no DNA check was done on the table's D call, TRBD1. TRBV21-1 counts as a pseudogene. The length of the CDR3 is 15 residues. CDR3 amino acids: CVPGQGLSGANVLTF. The CDR3 DNA sequence: TGTGTTCCGGGACAGGGGCTCTCTGGGGCCAACGTCCTGACTTTC.